One sample yielded the 11 T cell receptor beta chains listed below, sequenced in a study of cytomegalovirus exposure and HLA in healthy donors. Researchers ran the PCR with 60 Vbeta and 13 Jbeta primers. The table came from immunoSEQ multiplex PCR; TCRdb's copy has only in-frame clones and leaves some out. The table records roughly 120,000 clones, around 77% of them present only once. Source material: PBMCs. The receptors stem from a woman between 40 and 55 years old in good health and CMV-seropositive.

This clone has only one observation. The V gene is TRBV10-3, the J gene TRBJ2-1; 9 nucleotides agree with TRBD2. This CDR3 spans 15 amino acids. V gave up 2 bases and J gave up 6 bases; unmatched junction bases: 5. Per the germline V gene, CDR1 is ENHRY and CDR2 is SYGVKD. The CDR3 loop is CAISEAGGTTNEQFF. The DNA for the CDR3 is TGTGCCATCAGTGAGGCGGGGGGGACTACCAATGAGCAGTTCTTC.

V gene TRBV7-9 combines with J gene TRBJ2-5, with 8 bases matching TRBD1. The V gene's germline CDR1 is SEHNR and CDR2 FQNEAQ (reference sequence). The trim removed 5 bases at V and 0 bases at J, leaving 11 bases unmatched. CDR3 length: 17 residues. CDR3 bases: TGTGCCAGCAGCGCCCAACCACAGGGGGTGTACCAAGAGACCCAGTACTTC. This codes for CASSAQPQGVYQETQYF.

V usage is TRBV5-4 and J usage is TRBJ2-2; TRBD2 aligns across 11 bases. V shed 3 bases, J shed 6 bases, and the junction held 4 bases outside the gene matches. CDR1 SGHNT and CDR2 YYREEE come from the germline V gene (reference sequence). This CDR3 contains 15 residues. CDR3 in DNA: TGTGCCAGCAGCTCCGGGACTAGCGGTTCCGGGGAGCTGTTTTTT. It translates to CASSSGTSGSGELFF.

This chain links TRBV28 with TRBJ2-1; 8 bases match TRBD2. The germline V gene encodes CDR1 MDHEN and CDR2 SYDVKM. The CDR3 is made up of 17 amino acids. The V gene end was trimmed by 7 bases and the J gene end by 2 bases; junction bases not matched to a gene: 13. This CDR3 is CASTSRPGTSPYNEQFF. In DNA form, the CDR3 reads TGTGCCAGCACCTCCCGACCCGGGACTAGTCCCTACAATGAGCAGTTCTTC.

Only one count was recorded for this clone. The V call is TRBV7-9, the J call TRBJ2-7, with TRBD2 identical over 7 bases. The CDR3 contains 16 residues. CDR1 is SEHNR, CDR2 FQNEAQ, per germline (reference sequence). J lost 2 bases, V lost 4 bases, and 11 bases had no gene match. Here the CDR3 reads CASSSPLAASTYEQYF. The CDR3, as DNA: TGTGCCAGCAGCTCCCCCCTAGCGGCTTCCACCTACGAGCAGTACTTC.

This clone was seen only once. The chain has TRBV9 and TRBJ2-5; 8 bases match TRBD1. This CDR3 has 17 amino acids. J lost 2 bases, V lost 0 bases, and 9 bases had no gene match. Germline CDR1 and CDR2: SGDLS and YYNGEE. For the CDR3, the DNA is TGTGCCAGCAGCGTAGATCCGTCAGGGGGCTTACAAGAGACCCAGTACTTC. It yields the protein CASSVDPSGGLQETQYF. Filled out from reference TRBV9 and TRBJ2-5, the complete variable domain reads DSGVTQTPKHLITATGQRVTLRCSPRSGDLSVYWYQQSLDQGLQFLIQYYNGEERAKGNILERFSAQQFPDLHSELNLSSLELGDSALYFCASSVDPSGGLQETQYFGPGTRLLVL.

The genes are TRBV6-6 and TRBJ1-5, with D possibly matching TRBD1 (6 bases). CDR1 and CDR2 (germline): MNHNY, SVGAGI (reference sequence). The CDR3 sequence is 14 residues long. The germline V and J ends were trimmed by 6 bases and 4 bases, with 13 bases remaining between them. CDR3 sequence (DNA): TGTGCCAGCAGCCGGGACAAAGGGAATCAGCCCCAGCATTTT. Translating gives CASSRDKGNQPQHF.

In DNA, the CDR3 is TGCGCCAGCAGCCCACAGGGGGGCAGGTGGGGCACTGGGGCCAACGTCCTGACTTTC. Its protein product is CASSPQGGRWGTGANVLTF. The chain recombines TRBV4-1 with TRBJ2-6; 8 bases are a match to TRBD1. J was trimmed by 2 bases and V by 4 bases; bases with no gene match: 13. From germline, CDR1 is MGHRA and CDR2 YSYEKL. CDR3 length equals 19 residues.

V is TRBV2 and J is TRBJ2-5; a weak D match, TRBD2 (6 bases). The CDR3 contains 13 residues. Germline CDR1 SNHLY, CDR2 FYNNEI. The V gene lost 8 bases and the J gene lost 4 bases, with 14 bases spanning the gap. CDR3 bases: TGTGCCAGCCATTGGGCGGGATCAGAGACCCAGTACTTC. It codes for CASHWAGSETQYF.

The rearrangement joins TRBV7-2 to TRBJ2-3; D ambiguous. The CDR3 length is 14 residues. Germline V gene lookup returns CDR1 SGHTA and CDR2 FQGNSA. Trimming took off 3 bases at V and 1 base at J, with 8 bases between the two ends. The CDR3 spells CASSFRHRTDTQYF. CDR3 nucleotides: TGTGCCAGCAGCTTTAGACACCGCACAGATACGCAGTATTTT.

The chain employs TRBV7-2 and TRBJ1-1; D perhaps matches TRBD1 (5 bases). There are 13 residues in the CDR3. Between the trimmed V and J ends, which lost 3 bases and 3 bases, there was a span of 8 bases. From germline, CDR1 is SGHTA and CDR2 FQGNSA. CDR3 DNA sequence: TGTGCCAGCAGCTTCGGGGGATACACTGAAGCTTTCTTT. It codes for CASSFGGYTEAFF. Variable domain in full (rest from reference TRBV7-2 and TRBJ1-1): GAGVSQSPSNKVTEKGKDVELRCDPISGHTALYWYRQSLGQGLEFLIYFQGNSAPDKSGLPSDRFSAERTGGSVSTLTIQRTQQEDSAVYLCASSFGGYTEAFFGQGTRLTVV.